Below are 20 T cell receptor beta chains sequenced from a single sample in a study of blood T cell repertoires in COVID-19 (dated by TCRdb to 2018 to 2021). Library construction relied on the immunoSEQ multiplex PCR assay. What TCRdb holds here is the immuneACCESS table cut down to in-frame rearrangements. Part of the clones is not present; checked against another copy, under half of the missing clones reflect an unresolved V gene, and the others are unexplained. The sample data list about 220,000 clones, and about 90% of these were observed just once. The top ten hold 1.5% to 2% of the sample. Sequenced sample: peripheral blood. The receptors shown here come from a man aged 35 to 55 with active or convalescent COVID-19.

The V gene is TRBV2, the J gene TRBJ1-1; a weak D match, TRBD1 (6 bases). Germline V gene data show CDR1 as SNHLY and CDR2 as FYNNEI. The germline V and J ends were trimmed by 7 bases and 3 bases, with 6 bases remaining between them. The CDR3 sequence is 11 residues long. Here the CDR3 DNA reads TGTGCCAGCAACAGGGACACTGAAGCTTTCTTT. It specifies CASNRDTEAFF. Drawing the rest from reference TRBV2 and TRBJ1-1, the complete variable domain is EPEVTQTPSHQVTQMGQEVILRCVPISNHLYFYWYRQILGQKVEFLVSFYNNEISEKSEIFDDQFSVERPDGSNFTLKIRSTKLEDSAMYFCASNRDTEAFFGQGTRLTVV.

This chain connects TRBV12-3 or TRBV12-4 to TRBJ1-4; 8 bases agree with TRBD1. The CDR3 contains 13 residues. J was trimmed by 7 bases and V by 5 bases; bases with no gene match: 3. This chain's CDR3 is CASSTDRVEKLFF. CDR3 coding DNA: TGTGCCAGCAGTACGGACAGGGTTGAAAAACTGTTTTTT.

The J gene is TRBJ1-1, the V gene TRBV28; D is ambiguous. The V gene lost 7 bases and the J gene lost 3 bases, with 9 bases spanning the gap. CDR3 length: 12 residues. Germline lookup yields CDR1 MDHEN and CDR2 SYDVKM. The CDR3 loop is CASKEGYTEAFF. CDR3 nucleotides: TGTGCCAGCAAGGAGGGATACACTGAAGCTTTCTTT.

The gene calls are TRBV5-1 and TRBJ2-7; the D gene is possibly TRBD2 (5 bases). With 1 base removed from V and 4 bases from J, the gap between germline ends came to 9 bases. The CDR3 covers 13 residues. The germline V gene has CDR1 SGHRS and CDR2 YFSETQ. The CDR3 here is CASSLLAGYEQYF. DNA of the CDR3: TGCGCCAGCAGCTTGCTAGCCGGGTACGAGCAGTACTTC.

The V call is TRBV28, the J call TRBJ1-2; D might be TRBD1 (6 bases). Trimming left V 4 bases short and J 4 bases short, with 19 bases between. The CDR3 spans 16 residues. The germline gives CDR1 MDHEN, CDR2 SYDVKM. CDR3 loop: CASSSFPQGTSYGYTF. The DNA of the CDR3 is TGTGCCAGCAGTTCATTCCCACAGGGAACGAGCTATGGCTACACCTTC.

The rearrangement uses TRBV10-3 and TRBJ1-5, with TRBD1 identical over 11 bases. The CDR3 sequence is 18 residues long. Losses at the gene ends were 3 bases for V and 3 bases for J; bases not matched to a gene: 10. Per the germline V gene, CDR1 is ENHRY and CDR2 is SYGVKD. The CDR3 reads CAISEAARTGGVNQPQHF. The DNA of the CDR3 is TGTGCCATCAGTGAAGCCGCTCGGACAGGGGGCGTCAATCAGCCCCAGCATTTT.

The V call is TRBV5-4, the J call TRBJ1-6, with 8 bases matching TRBD1. The length of the CDR3 is 13 residues. Germline V CDR1 and CDR2: SGHNT, YYREEE (reference sequence). V was pared by 3 bases and J by 10 bases, with 3 bases of the junction left unmatched. The CDR3 sequence: CASSWDRKSPLHF. CDR3 coding DNA: TGTGCCAGCAGCTGGGACAGGAAATCACCCCTCCACTTT.

This sequence joins TRBV9 and TRBJ2-7; 10 nucleotides agree with TRBD2. The J segment lost 3 bases and the V segment lost 3 bases, leaving 6 bases of the junction unmatched. This CDR3 has 15 residues. Germline V gene data show CDR1 as SGDLS and CDR2 as YYNGEE. The CDR3: CASSAGTSGNYEQYF. The DNA of the CDR3 is TGTGCCAGCAGCGCGGGCACTAGCGGGAACTACGAGCAGTACTTC.

The chain combines TRBV5-5 with TRBJ1-3; D gene uncertain. V was shortened by 3 bases and J by 9 bases, with 13 bases between the two germline ends. This CDR3 spans 13 amino acids. Germline V gives CDR1 SGHKS, CDR2 YYEKEE (reference sequence). The CDR3 is CASSSDTDTTIYF. The CDR3 DNA reads as TGTGCCAGCAGCTCAGACACAGACACCACCATATATTTT.

This chain joins TRBV28 and TRBJ2-7; 7 nucleotides line up with TRBD1. The germline V gene has CDR1 MDHEN and CDR2 SYDVKM. V lost 6 bases and J lost 0; bases outside the gene matches: 8. The CDR3 is 15 residues long. This CDR3 reads CASRGFRQGSYEQYF. In nucleotides, the CDR3 is TGTGCCAGCAGGGGTTTCCGACAGGGCTCCTACGAGCAGTACTTC.

In DNA form, the CDR3 reads TGTGCCAGCTCACCCCTTCCCGGGACAGGGGGCCCAGATACGCAGTATTTT. Protein: CASSPLPGTGGPDTQYF. V usage is TRBV18 and J usage is TRBJ2-3, with 12 bases aligning to TRBD1. The V gene's germline CDR1 is KGHSH and CDR2 LQKENI. With 3 bases clipped from V and 4 bases from J, the junction kept 8 bases outside the gene matches. The CDR3 has 17 residues.

In regard to this clone: A junction end diverges from the germline sequence, so it may reflect a read error. This chain joins TRBV10-3 and TRBJ1-2; a possible D gene is TRBD1 (5 bases). CDR1 ENHRY and CDR2 SYGVKD come from the germline V gene. This CDR3 is 11 amino acids long. CDR3 in amino acids: CAISGGGESAF. CDR3 DNA sequence: TGTGCCATCAGTGGGGGGGGAGAGTCGGCCTTC.

This chain connects TRBV28 to TRBJ2-2, with 8 bases aligning to TRBD2. Trimming removed 0 bases from V and 7 bases from J; junction bases left unmatched: 4. The CDR3 has 15 amino acids. The germline V gene encodes CDR1 MDHEN and CDR2 SYDVKM. The CDR3 region is CASSLWVSGIGELFF. CDR3 DNA sequence: TGTGCCAGCAGTTTATGGGTTAGCGGGATCGGGGAGCTGTTTTTT.

J is TRBJ1-6 and V is TRBV27; no clear D gene. The germline V gene encodes CDR1 MNHEY and CDR2 SMNVEV (reference sequence). Trimming took 5 bases from V and 4 from J, leaving 6 bases between them. The CDR3 length is 13 residues. The CDR3 spells CASSRDYNSPLHF. CDR3 sequence (DNA): TGTGCCAGCAGTCGAGATTATAATTCACCCCTCCACTTT.

This clone was counted a single time. The chain is built from TRBV5-4 and TRBJ2-3; 13 nucleotides align to TRBD2. Germline lookup yields CDR1 SGHNT and CDR2 YYREEE (reference sequence). The CDR3 extends over 19 amino acids. Trimming removed 3 bases from V and 8 bases from J; junction bases left unmatched: 18. This CDR3 reads CASSYSVTSGRAGRGTQYF. Written as DNA, the CDR3 is TGTGCCAGCAGCTACTCGGTTACTAGCGGGAGGGCCGGGAGGGGTACGCAGTATTTT.

This clone has only one observation. The chain recombines TRBV19 with TRBJ1-1; D uncertain. V shed 5 bases and J shed 1 base, with 14 bases lying between them. Germline CDR1 reads LNHDA; CDR2 reads SQIVND (reference sequence). This CDR3 spans 15 amino acids. CDR3 sequence: CASSPLVGENTEAFF. For the CDR3, the DNA is TGTGCCAGTAGTCCCCTCGTGGGCGAGAACACTGAAGCTTTCTTT. Full variable domain (missing parts from reference TRBV19 and TRBJ1-1): DGGITQSPKYLFRKEGQNVTLSCEQNLNHDAMYWYRQDPGQGLRLIYYSQIVNDFQKGDIAEGYSVSREKKESFPLTVTSAQKNPTAFYLCASSPLVGENTEAFFGQGTRLTVV.

V gene TRBV7-8 combines with J gene TRBJ1-5, with D maybe TRBD1 (5 bases). Germline CDR1 is SGHVS and CDR2 is FQNEAQ. Trimming took 1 base from V and 3 from J, leaving 7 bases between them. There are 14 residues in the CDR3. CDR3 protein: CASSLGQINQPQHF. Here the CDR3 DNA reads TGTGCCAGCAGCTTAGGACAGATCAATCAGCCCCAGCATTTT.

The chain uses TRBV5-4 and TRBJ1-2; TRBD1 aligns across 7 bases. Germline V lookup: CDR1 SGHNT, CDR2 YYREEE (reference sequence). The CDR3 is made up of 15 amino acids. V lost 0 bases and J lost 4; bases outside the gene matches: 6. The CDR3 bases are TGTGCCAGCAGCTTGGGGGACAGCATAGTCTATGGCTACACCTTC. Amino acids: CASSLGDSIVYGYTF.

The chain joins TRBV19 to TRBJ2-1, with D perhaps matching TRBD2 (7 bases). Trimming pared 3 bases from V and 3 bases from J, leaving 9 bases between. The CDR3 sequence is 14 residues long. Germline CDR1 is LNHDA and CDR2 is SQIVND (reference sequence). CDR3: CASSIRGGYNEQFF. The CDR3 nucleotides are TGTGCCAGTAGTATTAGGGGGGGCTACAATGAGCAGTTCTTC.

This chain connects TRBV3-1 (or the pseudogene TRBV3-2) to TRBJ2-5; D perhaps matches TRBD2 (5 bases). Per the germline V gene, CDR1 is LGHDT and CDR2 is YNNKEL (reference sequence). CDR3 size: 12 residues. Trimming took 5 bases from V and 12 from J, leaving 16 bases between them. The CDR3 bases are TGTGCCAGCAGCGAAAGGACTCGTGCAAAGTACTTC. Translation: CASSERTRAKYF.